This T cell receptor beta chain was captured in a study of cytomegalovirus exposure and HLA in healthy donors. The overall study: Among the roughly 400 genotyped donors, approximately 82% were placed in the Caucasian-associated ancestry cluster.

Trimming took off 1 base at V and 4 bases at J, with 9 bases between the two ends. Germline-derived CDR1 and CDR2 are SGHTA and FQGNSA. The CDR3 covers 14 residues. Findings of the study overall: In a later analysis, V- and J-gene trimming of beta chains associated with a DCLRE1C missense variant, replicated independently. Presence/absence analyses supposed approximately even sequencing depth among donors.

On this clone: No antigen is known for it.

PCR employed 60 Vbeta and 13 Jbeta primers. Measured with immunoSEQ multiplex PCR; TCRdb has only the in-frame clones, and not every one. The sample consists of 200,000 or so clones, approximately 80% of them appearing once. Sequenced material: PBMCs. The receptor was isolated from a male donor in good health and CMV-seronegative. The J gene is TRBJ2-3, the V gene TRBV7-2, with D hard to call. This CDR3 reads CASSLVFGPDTQYF. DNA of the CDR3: TGTGCCAGCAGCTTAGTGTTTGGGCCAGATACGCAGTATTTT.